These 20 T cell receptor beta chains share one sample of origin, sequenced in a study of identical twins. TCRdb ran MiXCR on the 5' RACE reads and lists one entry per CDR3 protein. Here the sample spans roughly 770,000 distinct CDR3 sequences, 15% to 20% being singletons. This sample also appeared in a second study, on T cells expressing NK-cell markers.

The sequenced sample was PBMCs. The receptors come from a woman younger than 35 in good health.

This chain connects TRBV6-1 to TRBJ2-7; no firm D call. With 5 bases removed from V and 5 bases from J, the gap between germline ends came to 22 bases. CDR1 MNHNS and CDR2 SASEGT come from the germline V gene. The CDR3 is made up of 16 amino acids. The CDR3 DNA sequence: TGTGCCAGCAGTCCTTACCTAGACGGATTGGGGAACGAGCAGTACTTC. It translates to CASSPYLDGLGNEQYF.

V and J are TRBV7-6 and TRBJ1-2; D is possibly TRBD1 (5 bases). V lost 5 bases, J lost 8 bases, and 15 bases lay in between. The CDR3 runs 13 residues. Germline V lookup: CDR1 SGHVS, CDR2 FNYEAQ. Here the CDR3 DNA reads TGTGCCAGCAGCCTCGTCGGGGCGAGAGGCTACACCTTC. Translating it yields CASSLVGARGYTF.

CDR3 sequence (DNA): TGTGCCAGCAGTTTCGGGGCTAGCGGGGAGGGGACCCAGTACTTC. Residues: CASSFGASGEGTQYF. The rearrangement uses TRBV12-3 or TRBV12-4 and TRBJ2-5; 9 nucleotides line up with TRBD2. J gave up 7 bases and V 3 bases, and 9 bases lay outside the gene matches. The CDR3 covers 15 residues.

The CDR3 DNA follows: TGTGCCAGCAGCTTAGGGGCGACGGAGACCCAGTACTTC. Amino acids: CASSLGATETQYF. V usage is TRBV13 and J usage is TRBJ2-5; no clear D. Germline values: CDR1 PRHDT, CDR2 FYEKMQ (reference sequence). The CDR3 covers 13 residues. The V gene lost 0 bases and the J gene lost 5 bases, with 7 bases spanning the gap.

The V call is TRBV5-1, the J call TRBJ2-5; 8 bases match TRBD2. Germline V gene sequence: CDR1 SGHRS, CDR2 YFSETQ. After removal of 4 bases from V and 2 bases from J, the junction contained 4 bases not matched to a gene. CDR3 length: 14 amino acids. This chain's CDR3 is CASSMTSVQETQYF. As DNA, the CDR3 is TGCGCCAGCAGCATGACTAGCGTACAAGAGACCCAGTACTTC.

This clonotype was counted a few times. The gene calls are TRBV29-1 and TRBJ1-1; D is perhaps TRBD1 (6 bases). CDR1 is SQVTM and CDR2 is ANQGSEA in the germline V gene. The CDR3 runs to 15 residues. Trimming removed 6 bases from V and 4 bases from J, with 21 bases in between. For the CDR3, the DNA is TGCAGCGTCATTGACAGGCAATGGAGCCGCACTGAAGCTTTCTTT. Translated, it gives CSVIDRQWSRTEAFF.

This clonotype occurred a few times. The genes are TRBV12-3 or TRBV12-4 and TRBJ2-5, with D maybe TRBD2 (6 bases). The CDR3 is 12 residues long. V was cut by 7 bases and J by 5 bases, with 11 bases left in between. The CDR3: CASKPAGETQYF. CDR3 bases: TGTGCCAGCAAGCCGGCGGGGGAGACCCAGTACTTC.

The V gene is TRBV7-2, the J gene TRBJ1-2; TRBD1 agrees at 7 bases. From germline, CDR1 is SGHTA and CDR2 FQGNSA. The junction had 6 bases not matched to a gene; V was cut back by 3 bases and J by 8 bases. The CDR3 runs 13 residues. CDR3: CASSFTGVAGYTF. In DNA, the CDR3 is TGTGCCAGCAGCTTTACAGGGGTCGCGGGCTACACCTTC.

J is TRBJ2-1 and V is TRBV24-1; a possible D gene is TRBD2 (6 bases). CDR3 size: 11 residues. Deletions cut 9 bases from V and 8 bases from J, with 10 bases between. Germline V gene sequence: CDR1 KGHDR, CDR2 SFDVKD. CDR3 sequence (DNA): TGTGCCACCGGCGGGAAGGATGAGCAGTTCTTC. It codes for CATGGKDEQFF.

This clonotype appeared a few times. The chain combines TRBV15 with TRBJ2-1; tentative D call: TRBD2 (5 bases). V was trimmed by 1 base and J by 9 bases, leaving 16 bases between them. The CDR3 has 15 residues. CDR1 is LNHNV, CDR2 YYDKDF, per germline (reference sequence). The CDR3, as DNA: TGTGCCACCAGCAGAGTGGGCTCCGTCAGCGGTGAGCAGTTCTTC. This translates into CATSRVGSVSGEQFF. The full variable domain, its missing parts supplied by reference TRBV15 and TRBJ2-1, is DAMVIQNPRYQVTQFGKPVTLSCSQTLNHNVMYWYQQKSSQAPKLLFHYYDKDFNNEADTPDNFQSRRPNTSFCFLDIRSPGLGDTAMYLCATSRVGSVSGEQFFGPGTRLTVL.

This clonotype has more than one count but fewer than ten. The chain combines TRBV5-6 with TRBJ1-6, with D possibly matching TRBD1 (6 bases). Germline CDR1 SGHDT, CDR2 YYEEEE. Trimming stripped 0 bases from V and 9 bases from J, with 10 bases between. There are 14 residues in the CDR3. CDR3 residues: CASSLGGGTSPLHF. CDR3 in DNA: TGTGCCAGCAGCTTGGGAGGGGGAACTTCACCCCTCCACTTT.

The V and J genes are TRBV6-6 and TRBJ2-7; D is possibly TRBD2 (6 bases). The CDR3 is 10 residues long. The V and J ends lost 6 bases and 6 bases respectively, with 6 bases between them. Germline CDR1 reads MNHNY; CDR2 reads SVGAGI (reference sequence). CDR3 sequence: CASRGGEQYF. DNA for the CDR3: TGTGCCAGCAGGGGGGGCGAGCAGTACTTC.

The gene calls are TRBV7-9 and TRBJ1-5, with 9 bases lining up with TRBD1. The germline V gene has CDR1 SEHNR and CDR2 FQNEAQ (reference sequence). With 5 bases clipped from V and 4 bases from J, the junction kept 6 bases outside the gene matches. The CDR3 has 15 amino acids. This chain's CDR3 is CASSEPGTGNQPQHF. DNA for the CDR3: TGTGCCAGCAGCGAACCCGGGACAGGGAATCAGCCCCAGCATTTT.

In this sample, this clonotype turned up a few times. J is TRBJ1-2 and V is TRBV11-1; 8 bases line up with TRBD1. CDR1 and CDR2 (germline): SGHAT, FQDESV (reference sequence). The CDR3 totals 18 residues. V dropped 5 bases and J dropped 1; count of bases not matched to a gene: 15. The DNA of the CDR3 is TGTGCCAGCAGCACTACTAATTATGGACAGGGAAATAACTATGGCTACACCTTC. Its translation: CASSTTNYGQGNNYGYTF. Drawing the rest from reference TRBV11-1 and TRBJ1-2, the complete variable domain is EAEVAQSPRYKITEKSQAVAFWCDPISGHATLYWYRQILGQGPELLVQFQDESVVDDSQLPKDRFSAERLKGVDSTLKIQPAELGDSAMYLCASSTTNYGQGNNYGYTFGSGTRLTVV.

This clonotype was found a few times. One junction end does not reproduce the germline sequence, and a read error may be involved. This rearrangement joins TRBV14 to TRBJ2-1, with 7 bases aligning to TRBD2. Germline CDR1 and CDR2: SGHDN and FVKESK. There are 14 residues in the CDR3. In nucleotides, the CDR3 is TGTGCCAGCACCCAAGATCACGGCGGGGGTGAGCAGTTCTTC. It codes for CASTQDHGGGEQFF. Complete variable domain (other parts from reference TRBV14 and TRBJ2-1): EAGVTQFPSHSVIEKGQTVTLRCDPISGHDNLYWYRRVMGKEIKFLLHFVKESKQDESGMPNNRFLAERTGGTYSTLKVQPAELEDSGVYFCASTQDHGGGEQFFGPGTRLTVL.

V gene TRBV18 combines with J gene TRBJ2-1; D gene ambiguous. The CDR3 covers 14 residues. V was cut by 2 bases and J by 3 bases, with 8 bases left in between. Per germline, CDR1 KGHSH and CDR2 LQKENI. The DNA of the CDR3 is TGTGCCAGCTCACCATCCTCGGGCTACAATGAGCAGTTCTTC. It specifies CASSPSSGYNEQFF. Using reference TRBV18 and TRBJ2-1 for the parts outside the CDR3, the full variable domain is NAGVMQNPRHLVRRRGQEARLRCSPMKGHSHVYWYRQLPEEGLKFMVYLQKENIIDESGMPKERFSAEFPKEGPSILRIQQVVRGDSAAYFCASSPSSGYNEQFFGPGTRLTVL.

V is TRBV14 and J is TRBJ2-7, with a tentative D call TRBD1 (6 bases). Deletions cut 1 base from V and 12 bases from J, with 10 bases between. Germline V CDR1 and CDR2: SGHDN, FVKESK. This CDR3 is 11 amino acids long. CDR3 coding DNA: TGTGCCAGCAGCCAAGGGACAGTTCCGTACTTC. Translated, it gives CASSQGTVPYF.

J is TRBJ2-4 and V is TRBV7-2, with unresolved D. The CDR3 has 12 amino acids. Per germline, CDR1 SGHTA and CDR2 FQGNSA. Trimming took off 5 bases at V and 7 bases at J, with 9 bases between the two ends. CDR3 residues: CASSPPTNIQYF. CDR3 in DNA: TGTGCCAGCAGCCCTCCCACTAACATTCAGTACTTC.

This clonotype appeared a few times. The chain employs TRBV27 and TRBJ2-3; weak D call: TRBD1 (6 bases). Germline V gives CDR1 MNHEY, CDR2 SMNVEV (reference sequence). V was clipped by 8 bases and J by 0 bases, with 15 bases between them. CDR3 size: 15 residues. The CDR3 is CASSSLGASTDTQYF. The CDR3 nucleotides read TGTGCCAGCTCCTCGCTGGGGGCTAGCACAGATACGCAGTATTTT.

V is TRBV10-3 and J is TRBJ2-7; a possible D gene is TRBD2 (6 bases). The V gene lost 0 bases and the J gene lost 5 bases, with 17 bases spanning the gap. The length of the CDR3 is 16 residues. Germline CDR1 ENHRY, CDR2 SYGVKD. This CDR3 reads CAISESGRYLTHEQYF. Written as DNA, the CDR3 is TGTGCCATCAGTGAGTCAGGGAGGTACCTGACCCACGAGCAGTACTTC.